The TCR beta chain under discussion was sequenced for a study of T-cell reconstitution after alpha-beta-depleted transplantation in children. This clonotype was picked up many times. Researchers prepared the TCRbeta library using unique molecular identifiers, the study reports. Each CDR3 protein is one row after TCRdb ran MiXCR on the PCR reads. Here the sample spans around 700,000 distinct CDR3 sequences, approximately 14% being singletons. Trimming removed 6 bases at V and 3 bases at J, with 19 bases between. There are 16 residues in the CDR3. J is TRBJ2-3 and V is TRBV12-3 or TRBV12-4; either TRBD1 or TRBD2 may supply D (6 bases each). The source of this sequence is a girl aged 2-15 years with congenital amegakaryocytic thrombocytopenia, due to receive a stem cell transplant. This specimen consisted of PBMCs, obtained before TCRalphabeta/CD19-depleted stem cell transplant. The CDR3 here is CASSFLGGGMTDTQYF. The DNA of the CDR3 is TGTGCCAGCAGCTTCCTCGGGGGCGGGATGACAGATACGCAGTATTTT.